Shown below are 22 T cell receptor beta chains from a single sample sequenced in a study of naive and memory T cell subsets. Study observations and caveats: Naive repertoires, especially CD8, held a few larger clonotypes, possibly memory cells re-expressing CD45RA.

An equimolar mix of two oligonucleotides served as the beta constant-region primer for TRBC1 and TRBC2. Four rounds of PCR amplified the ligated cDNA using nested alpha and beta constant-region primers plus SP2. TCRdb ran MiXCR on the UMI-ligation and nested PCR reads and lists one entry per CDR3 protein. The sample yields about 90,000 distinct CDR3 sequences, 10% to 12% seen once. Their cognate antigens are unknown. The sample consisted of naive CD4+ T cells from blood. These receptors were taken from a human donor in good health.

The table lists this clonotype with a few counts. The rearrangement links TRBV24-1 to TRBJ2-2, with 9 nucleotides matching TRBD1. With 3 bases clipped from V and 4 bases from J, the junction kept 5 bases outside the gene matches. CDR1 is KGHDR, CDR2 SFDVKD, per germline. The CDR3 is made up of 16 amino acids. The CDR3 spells CATSDTGTGSTGELFF. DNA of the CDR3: TGTGCCACCAGTGATACCGGGACAGGGTCCACCGGGGAGCTGTTTTTT.

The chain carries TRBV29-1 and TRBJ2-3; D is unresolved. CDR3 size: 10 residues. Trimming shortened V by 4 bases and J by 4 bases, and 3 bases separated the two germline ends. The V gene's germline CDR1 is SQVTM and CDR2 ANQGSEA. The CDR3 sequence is CSVGSDTQYF. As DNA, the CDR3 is TGCAGCGTTGGATCAGATACGCAGTATTTT.

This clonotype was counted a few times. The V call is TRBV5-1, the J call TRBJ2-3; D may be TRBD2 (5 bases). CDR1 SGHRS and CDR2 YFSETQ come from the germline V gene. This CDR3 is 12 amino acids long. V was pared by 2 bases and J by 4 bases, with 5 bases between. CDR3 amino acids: CASSLLADTQYF. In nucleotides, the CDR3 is TGCGCCAGCAGCTTACTAGCAGATACGCAGTATTTT.

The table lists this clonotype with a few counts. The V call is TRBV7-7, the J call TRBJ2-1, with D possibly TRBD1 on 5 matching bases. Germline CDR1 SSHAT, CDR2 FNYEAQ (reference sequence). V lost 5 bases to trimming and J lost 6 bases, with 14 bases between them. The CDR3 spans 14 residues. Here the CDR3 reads CASSQGPGPNEQFF. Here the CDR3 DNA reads TGTGCCAGCAGCCAAGGCCCAGGGCCCAATGAGCAGTTCTTC.

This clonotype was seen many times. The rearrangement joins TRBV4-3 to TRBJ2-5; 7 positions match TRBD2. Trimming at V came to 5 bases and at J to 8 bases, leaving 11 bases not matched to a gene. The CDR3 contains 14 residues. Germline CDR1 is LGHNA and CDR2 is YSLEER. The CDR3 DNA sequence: TGCGCCAGCAGCTCGAGCGGGACCTCGGATACCCAGTACTTC. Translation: CASSSSGTSDTQYF.

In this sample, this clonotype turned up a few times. As DNA, the CDR3 is TGTGCCAGCATCAGGGACAGGGTACGCGAAAAACTGTTTTTT. It specifies CASIRDRVREKLFF. The chain has TRBV28 and TRBJ1-4; TRBD1 matches at 9 bases. Germline lookup yields CDR1 MDHEN and CDR2 SYDVKM. V gave up 7 bases and J gave up 8 bases; unmatched junction bases: 8. This CDR3 has 14 residues.

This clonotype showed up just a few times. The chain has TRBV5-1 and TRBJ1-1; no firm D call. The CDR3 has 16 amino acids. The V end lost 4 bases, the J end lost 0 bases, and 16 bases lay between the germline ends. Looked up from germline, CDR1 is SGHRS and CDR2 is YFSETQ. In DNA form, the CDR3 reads TGCGCCAGCAGCGACGGGTGGGGTTCCATGAACACTGAAGCTTTCTTT. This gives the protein CASSDGWGSMNTEAFF. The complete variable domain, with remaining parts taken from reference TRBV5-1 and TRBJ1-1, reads KAGVTQTPRYLIKTRGQQVTLSCSPISGHRSVSWYQQTPGQGLQFLFEYFSETQRNKGNFPGRFSGRQFSNSRSEMNVSTLELGDSALYLCASSDGWGSMNTEAFFGQGTRLTVV.

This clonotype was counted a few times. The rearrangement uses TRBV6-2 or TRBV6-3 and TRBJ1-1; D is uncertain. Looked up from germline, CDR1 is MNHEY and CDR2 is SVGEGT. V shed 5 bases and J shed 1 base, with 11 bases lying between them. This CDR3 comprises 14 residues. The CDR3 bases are TGTGCCAGCAGTCTACGACCGTGGAACACTGAAGCTTTCTTT. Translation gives CASSLRPWNTEAFF.

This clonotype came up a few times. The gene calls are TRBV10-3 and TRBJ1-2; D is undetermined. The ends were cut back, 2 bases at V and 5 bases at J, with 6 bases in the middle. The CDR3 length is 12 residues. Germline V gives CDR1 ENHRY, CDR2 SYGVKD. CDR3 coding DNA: TGTGCCATCAGTGAGCGCAGTTATGGCTACACCTTC. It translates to CAISERSYGYTF.

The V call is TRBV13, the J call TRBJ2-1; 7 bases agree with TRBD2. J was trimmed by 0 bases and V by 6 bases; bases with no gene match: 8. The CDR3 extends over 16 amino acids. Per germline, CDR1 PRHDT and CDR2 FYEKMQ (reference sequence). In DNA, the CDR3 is TGTGCCAGCAGACGAAGCGGGATTTACTCCTACAATGAGCAGTTCTTC. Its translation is CASRRSGIYSYNEQFF.

The CDR3 loop reads CASSSGDLLYEQYF. The DNA for the CDR3 is TGTGCCAGCAGCTCCGGGGACCTACTCTACGAGCAGTACTTC. The J gene is TRBJ2-7, the V gene TRBV7-3; D may correspond to TRBD1 or TRBD2 (5 bases each). V lost 4 bases to trimming and J lost 3 bases, with 13 bases between them. The CDR3 runs 14 residues. Germline CDR1 and CDR2: SGHTA and FQGTGA.

CDR3 nucleotides: TGTGCCAGCCAGACGGGGGGGGGTAGGTACAATGAGCAGTTCTTC. It specifies CASQTGGGRYNEQFF. The chain couples TRBV2 to TRBJ2-1, with 8 bases that match TRBD2. V was clipped by 8 bases and J by 4 bases; unmatched bases: 10. Looked up from germline, CDR1 is SNHLY and CDR2 is FYNNEI. This CDR3 region has 15 residues. The full variable domain, in which reference TRBV2 and TRBJ2-1 provide the parts outside the CDR3, is EPEVTQTPSHQVTQMGQEVILRCVPISNHLYFYWYRQILGQKVEFLVSFYNNEISEKSEIFDDQFSVERPDGSNFTLKIRSTKLEDSAMYFCASQTGGGRYNEQFFGPGTRLTVL.

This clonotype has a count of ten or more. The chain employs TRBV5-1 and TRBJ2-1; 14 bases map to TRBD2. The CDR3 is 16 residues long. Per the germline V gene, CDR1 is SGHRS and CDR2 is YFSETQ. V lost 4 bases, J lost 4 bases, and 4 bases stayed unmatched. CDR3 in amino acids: CASSRTSGGNYNEQFF. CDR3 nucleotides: TGCGCCAGCAGCCGGACTAGCGGGGGGAATTACAATGAGCAGTTCTTC.

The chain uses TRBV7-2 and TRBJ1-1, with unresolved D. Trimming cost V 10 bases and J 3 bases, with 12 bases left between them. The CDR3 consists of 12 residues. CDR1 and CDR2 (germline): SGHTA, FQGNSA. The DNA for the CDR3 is TGTGCCACCAGACGGAGGGACACTGAAGCTTTCTTT. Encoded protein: CATRRRDTEAFF. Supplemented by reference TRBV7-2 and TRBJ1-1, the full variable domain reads GAGVSQSPSNKVTEKGKDVELRCDPISGHTALYWYRQSLGQGLEFLIYFQGNSAPDKSGLPSDRFSAERTGGSVSTLTIQRTQQEDSAVYLCATRRRDTEAFFGQGTRLTVV.

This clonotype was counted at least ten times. The CDR3 DNA reads as TGTGCCAGCAGTGCCCGCGGGACTAGCGATCACCAGTACTTC. Translated: CASSARGTSDHQYF. The V call is TRBV12-3 or TRBV12-4, the J call TRBJ2-7, with 10 bases fitting TRBD2. This CDR3 is 14 amino acids long. The V segment lost 5 bases and the J segment 10 bases; nucleotides outside the gene matches: 11.

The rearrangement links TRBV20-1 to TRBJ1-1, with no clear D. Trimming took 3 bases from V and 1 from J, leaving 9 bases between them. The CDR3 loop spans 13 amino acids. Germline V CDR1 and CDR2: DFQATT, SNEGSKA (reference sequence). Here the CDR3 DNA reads TGCAGTGCTAGCTTACAGCAGAACACTGAAGCTTTCTTT. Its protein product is CSASLQQNTEAFF.

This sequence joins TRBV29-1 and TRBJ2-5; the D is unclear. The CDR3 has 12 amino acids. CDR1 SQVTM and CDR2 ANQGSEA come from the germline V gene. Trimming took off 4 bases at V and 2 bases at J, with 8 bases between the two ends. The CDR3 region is CSVGAVQETQYF. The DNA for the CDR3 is TGCAGCGTTGGGGCAGTTCAAGAGACCCAGTACTTC.

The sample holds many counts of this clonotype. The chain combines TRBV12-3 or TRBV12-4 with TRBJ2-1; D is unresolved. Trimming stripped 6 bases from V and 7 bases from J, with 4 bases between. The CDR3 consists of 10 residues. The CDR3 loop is CASRLNEQFF. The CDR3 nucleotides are TGTGCCAGCAGACTAAATGAGCAGTTCTTC.

The CDR3 sequence: CASSLRGGGNTEAFF. As DNA, the CDR3 is TGCGCCAGCAGCTTGCGTGGAGGAGGGAACACTGAAGCTTTCTTT. The chain is built from TRBV5-1 and TRBJ1-1, with no clear D. The germline V gene encodes CDR1 SGHRS and CDR2 YFSETQ. Trimming removed 1 base from V and 1 base from J, with 11 bases in between. CDR3 size: 15 residues.

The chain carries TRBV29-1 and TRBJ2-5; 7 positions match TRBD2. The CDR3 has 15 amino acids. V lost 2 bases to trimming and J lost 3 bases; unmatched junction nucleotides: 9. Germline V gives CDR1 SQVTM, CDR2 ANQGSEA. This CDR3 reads CSVETLASYEETQYF. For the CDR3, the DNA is TGCAGCGTTGAAACACTAGCGAGTTACGAAGAGACCCAGTACTTC.

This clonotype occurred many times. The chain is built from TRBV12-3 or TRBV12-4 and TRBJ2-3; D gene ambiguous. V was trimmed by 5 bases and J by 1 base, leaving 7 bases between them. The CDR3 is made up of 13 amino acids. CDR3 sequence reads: CASSGRGTDTQYF. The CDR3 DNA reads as TGTGCCAGCAGTGGAAGGGGCACAGATACGCAGTATTTT.

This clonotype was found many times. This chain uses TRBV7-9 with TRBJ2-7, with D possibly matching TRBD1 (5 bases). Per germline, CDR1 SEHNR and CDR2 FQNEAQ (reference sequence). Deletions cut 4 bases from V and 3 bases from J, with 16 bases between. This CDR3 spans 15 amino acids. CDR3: CASSSKGPEIYEQYF. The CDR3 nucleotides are TGTGCCAGCAGCTCCAAGGGGCCCGAGATCTACGAGCAGTACTTC.